Listed here are 31 T cell receptor beta chains from one sample, sequenced in a study of early T cells in non-severe SARS-CoV-2 infection. TCRdb processed the 5' RACE reads anew with MiXCR; each CDR3 protein has one entry. The table lists approximately 30,000 distinct CDR3 sequences, roughly 5.7% of them singletons. Input material: whole blood. The origin of the receptors is an adult who was a healthcare worker with PCR-confirmed SARS-CoV-2 infection or an uninfected control (not recorded which).

The table lists this clonotype with many counts. The V and J genes are TRBV7-9 and TRBJ1-1; the D is unclear. The CDR3 extends over 14 amino acids. The V gene lost 0 bases and the J gene lost 2 bases, with 7 bases spanning the gap. CDR1 and CDR2 (germline): SEHNR, FQNEAQ (reference sequence). The CDR3 protein is CASSLAGTNTEAFF. CDR3 coding DNA: TGTGCCAGCAGCTTAGCGGGCACCAACACTGAAGCTTTCTTT.

In this sample, this clonotype turned up many times. At one boundary the junction diverges from the germline segment, which might be a read error. V is TRBV7-7 and J is TRBJ2-5; D gene uncertain. Per germline, CDR1 SSHAT and CDR2 FNYEAQ (reference sequence). The CDR3 is made up of 15 amino acids. CDR3 DNA: TGTGCTAGCAGCTTTTCCCCCCTTGGGCAAGAGACCCAGTACTTC. Its protein product is CASSFSPLGQETQYF.

This clonotype was seen at least ten times. V is TRBV12-3 or TRBV12-4 and J is TRBJ1-6; tentative D call: TRBD1 (5 bases). CDR3 length: 15 residues. Trimming left V 3 bases short and J 5 bases short, with 11 bases between. The chain's CDR3 is CASSFRQRDNSPLHF. CDR3 bases: TGTGCCAGCAGTTTCCGACAGCGAGATAATTCACCCCTCCACTTT.

This clonotype occurred a few times. The chain carries TRBV7-9 and TRBJ2-7, with 7 bases identical to TRBD2. Germline CDR1 reads SEHNR; CDR2 reads FQNEAQ (reference sequence). The CDR3 consists of 15 residues. Trimming removed 4 bases from V and 4 bases from J; junction bases left unmatched: 10. The CDR3 loop reads CASSSDRGGRYEQYF. Here the CDR3 DNA reads TGTGCCAGCAGCTCCGATAGGGGAGGGCGGTACGAGCAGTACTTC.

The genes are TRBV7-2 and TRBJ2-3; no definite D call. Trimming stripped 2 bases from V and 0 bases from J, with 9 bases between. This CDR3 contains 15 residues. Per germline, CDR1 SGHTA and CDR2 FQGNSA. CDR3 in DNA: TGTGCCAGCAGCTTATGGTACACTAGCACAGATACGCAGTATTTT. Residues: CASSLWYTSTDTQYF.

The table lists this clonotype with a few counts. The V gene is TRBV12-3 or TRBV12-4, the J gene TRBJ2-7; D is ambiguous. V lost 7 bases to trimming and J lost 2 bases, with 12 bases between them. The CDR3 spans 13 residues. Written as DNA, the CDR3 is TGTGCCAGCACCCAGATGGGGACCTACGAGCAGTACTTC. This translates into CASTQMGTYEQYF.

This clonotype was detected a few times. V usage is TRBV7-9 and J usage is TRBJ2-5; D not certain. Germline V gives CDR1 SEHNR, CDR2 FQNEAQ (reference sequence). This CDR3 spans 13 amino acids. Between the trimmed V and J ends, which lost 2 bases and 2 bases, there was a span of 6 bases. The CDR3: CASSLSQQETQYF. The DNA of the CDR3 is TGTGCCAGCAGCTTATCACAGCAAGAGACCCAGTACTTC.

This clonotype was recorded a few times. V gene TRBV20-1 combines with J gene TRBJ1-3; 8 bases fit TRBD1. The CDR3 runs 14 residues. J was trimmed by 4 bases and V by 6 bases; bases with no gene match: 8. Germline CDR1 and CDR2: DFQATT and SNEGSKA (reference sequence). The CDR3 coding sequence is TGCAGTGCGCGGACAGGGTCCGGGGGAAACACCATATATTTT. As protein: CSARTGSGGNTIYF.

This clonotype came up many times. The V call is TRBV7-2, the J call TRBJ2-3, with D possibly matching TRBD2 (6 bases). CDR1 is SGHTA, CDR2 FQGNSA, per germline. Trimming left V 3 bases short and J 3 bases short, with 7 bases between. This CDR3 region has 13 residues. The CDR3 DNA sequence: TGTGCCAGCAGCTTCCGGGAGACAGATACGCAGTATTTT. Amino acid sequence: CASSFRETDTQYF.

This clonotype ranks as medium-sized. The V and J genes are TRBV30 and TRBJ2-5; 8 bases align to TRBD1. The CDR3 totals 14 residues. V was clipped by 1 base and J by 4 bases; unmatched bases: 5. Germline CDR1 reads GTSNPN; CDR2 reads SVGIG (reference sequence). The DNA for the CDR3 is TGTGCCTGGAGTGACGGGGACAGGACAGAGACCCAGTACTTC. This codes for CAWSDGDRTETQYF.

The rearrangement joins TRBV12-3 or TRBV12-4 to TRBJ1-1; 8 bases fit TRBD1. The ends lost 5 bases at V and 4 bases at J; junction bases unmatched: 12. This CDR3 contains 16 residues. The chain's CDR3 is CASSPRTGTFGTEAFF. For the CDR3, the DNA is TGTGCCAGCAGTCCCAGGACAGGGACTTTCGGCACTGAAGCTTTCTTT.

This clonotype was detected many times. The J gene is TRBJ2-3, the V gene TRBV7-9; TRBD2 agrees at 12 bases. J lost 13 bases, V lost 5 bases, and 4 bases had no gene match. The CDR3 runs 12 residues. Per germline, CDR1 SEHNR and CDR2 FQNEAQ (reference sequence). The CDR3 sequence: CASSPGLAGKYF. The CDR3 coding sequence is TGTGCCAGCAGCCCCGGACTAGCGGGAAAGTATTTT.

The sample holds many counts of this clonotype. The V gene is TRBV12-3 or TRBV12-4, the J gene TRBJ2-6, with D tentatively TRBD1 (5 bases). There are 15 residues in the CDR3. The V end lost 5 bases, the J end lost 0 bases, and 8 bases lay between the germline ends. The CDR3 region is CASSQDSSGANVLTF. The CDR3 region has the DNA TGTGCCAGCAGTCAAGACAGCTCTGGGGCCAACGTCCTGACTTTC.

In its sample, this clonotype was seen many times. The chain combines TRBV6-5 with TRBJ2-5; weak D call: TRBD1 (6 bases). Germline V CDR1 and CDR2: MNHEY, SVGAGI. The CDR3 covers 15 residues. Trimming shortened V by 5 bases and J by 5 bases, and 18 bases separated the two germline ends. The chain's CDR3 is CASSRPGTPGETQYF. The CDR3 nucleotides read TGTGCCAGCAGTCGCCCGGGGACACCCGGGGAGACCCAGTACTTC.

This clonotype showed up many times. The chain is built from TRBV9 and TRBJ1-6; D might be TRBD1 (6 bases). Germline lookup yields CDR1 SGDLS and CDR2 YYNGEE. Trimming took 3 bases from V and 9 from J, leaving 16 bases between them. The CDR3 has 15 amino acids. The CDR3 spells CASSGPQGLPSPLHF. DNA of the CDR3: TGTGCCAGCAGCGGACCACAGGGTCTCCCTTCACCCCTCCACTTT.

As for this clonotype: A much more abundant neighbour one base away suggests this may be a read error. In DNA, the CDR3 is TGCGCCAGCAGCTTGGTCACAGGGGACGATTCGTCTGAAGCTTTCTTT. It codes for CASSLVTGDDSSEAFF. The rearrangement joins TRBV5-1 to TRBJ1-1; 7 bases map to TRBD1. J gave up 6 bases and V 0 bases, and 11 bases lay outside the gene matches. Germline V gene sequence: CDR1 SGHRS, CDR2 YFSETQ. The CDR3 extends over 16 amino acids. Together with reference TRBV5-1 and TRBJ1-1, the CDR3 gives the full variable domain: KAGVTQTPRYLIKTRGQQVTLSCSPISGHRSVSWYQQTPGQGLQFLFEYFSETQRNKGNFPGRFSGRQFSNSRSEMNVSTLELGDSALYLCASSLVTGDDSSEAFFGQGTRLTVV.

Regarding this clonotype: A read error may be the cause here, since a much bigger clone is one base away. The J gene is TRBJ2-7, the V gene TRBV28; 9 bases are shared with TRBD1. In germline, CDR1 is MDHEN, CDR2 SYDVKM. This CDR3 has 14 residues. The junction had 10 bases not matched to a gene; V was cut back by 8 bases and J by 5 bases. Written as DNA, the CDR3 is TGTGCCAGCGAGACAGGGGGTTTTTGGAACGAGCAGTACTTC. It encodes CASETGGFWNEQYF.

This clonotype was seen many times. The chain links TRBV7-9 to TRBJ1-5; D gene ambiguous. CDR1 and CDR2 from the germline V gene are SEHNR and FQNEAQ (reference sequence). The CDR3 is 14 amino acids. Trimming cost V 3 bases and J 7 bases, with 13 bases left between them. As DNA, the CDR3 is TGTGCCAGCAGCTTTTCCGGGGAAGGACAGCCCCAGCATTTT. The encoded protein is CASSFSGEGQPQHF.

This clonotype was recorded many times. The chain links TRBV4-1 to TRBJ2-7; 11 positions agree with TRBD2. The CDR3 length is 16 residues. Looked up from germline, CDR1 is MGHRA and CDR2 is YSYEKL. V trimming: 0 bases; J trimming: 2 bases; junction bases outside the gene matches: 3. The CDR3 DNA reads TGCGCCAGCAGCCAAGAGACTAGCGGGACCCCCTACGAGCAGTACTTC. It translates to CASSQETSGTPYEQYF.

V and J are TRBV6-4 and TRBJ2-7; D call uncertain. The germline V and J ends were trimmed by 3 bases and 0 bases, with 12 bases remaining between them. The length of the CDR3 is 15 residues. The germline CDR1 and CDR2 sequences are MRHNA and SNTAGT. For the CDR3, the DNA is TGTGCCAGCAGTGAGACGGAGAGTAGCTCCTACGAGCAGTACTTC. Translation gives CASSETESSSYEQYF.

This clonotype has more than one count but fewer than ten. V usage is TRBV12-3 or TRBV12-4 and J usage is TRBJ2-1; no reliable D call. Trimming stripped 4 bases from V and 3 bases from J, with 7 bases between. The CDR3 runs 13 residues. The CDR3: CASSSEVYNEQFF. The CDR3 bases are TGTGCCAGCAGTTCCGAGGTCTACAATGAGCAGTTCTTC.

This clonotype was seen repeatedly, ten times or more. CDR3 residues: CASSLAPAAGNIQYF. The CDR3, as DNA: TGTGCCAGCAGCCTGGCGCCGGCGGCGGGAAACATTCAGTACTTC. This sequence joins TRBV11-1 and TRBJ2-4; D possibly corresponds to TRBD2 (5 bases). Germline CDR1 and CDR2: SGHAT and FQDESV (reference sequence). The CDR3 length is 15 residues. V lost 5 bases and J lost 6, with 17 bases in between.

The gene calls are TRBV25-1 and TRBJ2-7; D perhaps matches TRBD2 (6 bases). Per germline, CDR1 MGHDK and CDR2 SYGVNS. V lost 6 bases, J lost 3 bases, and 18 bases lay in between. The CDR3 spans 15 residues. The CDR3 here is CASSHWRGLIYEQYF. CDR3 in DNA: TGTGCCAGCAGCCACTGGAGGGGACTCATCTACGAGCAGTACTTC.

This clonotype was seen at least ten times. The gene calls are TRBV11-2 and TRBJ2-1; unclear D gene. V was clipped by 0 bases and J by 3 bases, with 9 bases between them. Germline V gene data show CDR1 as SGHAT and CDR2 as FQNNGV. The CDR3 runs 15 residues. CDR3 loop: CASSLELASYNEQFF. DNA of the CDR3: TGTGCCAGCAGCTTAGAGTTGGCCAGCTACAATGAGCAGTTCTTC. Filled out from reference TRBV11-2 and TRBJ2-1, the complete variable domain reads EAGVAQSPRYKIIEKRQSVAFWCNPISGHATLYWYQQILGQGPKLLIQFQNNGVVDDSQLPKDRFSAERLKGVDSTLKIQPAKLEDSAVYLCASSLELASYNEQFFGPGTRLTVL.

This clonotype was detected ten times or more. The rearrangement uses TRBV15 and TRBJ2-1; D is perhaps TRBD2 (6 bases). Per germline, CDR1 LNHNV and CDR2 YYDKDF (reference sequence). The V end was cut by 0 bases, the J end by 7 bases, with 22 bases between. The CDR3 covers 18 residues. The CDR3 sequence is CATSRDLLASVSRNEQFF. CDR3 nucleotides: TGTGCCACCAGCAGAGATCTATTGGCTAGCGTTAGTCGAAATGAGCAGTTCTTC.

This clonotype was recorded at least ten times. One junction end does not reproduce the germline sequence, and a read error may be involved. The gene calls are TRBV7-7 and TRBJ2-3; 12 positions agree with TRBD2. The CDR3 totals 16 residues. Per the germline V gene, CDR1 is SSHAT and CDR2 is FNYEAQ (reference sequence). Written as DNA, the CDR3 is TGTGCTAGCAGCCGTGGACTAGCGGGGTTTACAGATACGCAGTATTTT. It encodes CASSRGLAGFTDTQYF.

This clonotype was observed many times. J is TRBJ2-4 and V is TRBV7-3; 8 bases are shared with TRBD1. V lost 2 bases to trimming and J lost 9 bases; unmatched junction nucleotides: 6. Per the germline V gene, CDR1 is SGHTA and CDR2 is FQGTGA. This CDR3 is 14 amino acids long. In DNA form, the CDR3 reads TGTGCCAGCAGCTTATCCGGACAGGGAAGCATTCAGTACTTC. It encodes CASSLSGQGSIQYF.

Ten or more counts support this clonotype. CDR3 nucleotides: TGTGCCAGTAGGGACCTCAGCAGACACAATGAGCAGTTCTTC. It yields the protein CASRDLSRHNEQFF. The V call is TRBV19, the J call TRBJ2-1, with D unresolved. The V gene lost 6 bases and the J gene lost 5 bases, with 14 bases spanning the gap. This CDR3 has 14 residues. Germline CDR1 and CDR2: LNHDA and SQIVND (reference sequence).

This clonotype turned up a few times. CDR3 protein: CASSFGRFYEQYF. The DNA of the CDR3 is TGTGCCAGCAGTTTTGGCCGATTCTACGAGCAGTACTTC. The chain couples TRBV28 to TRBJ2-7; D not certain. In germline, CDR1 is MDHEN, CDR2 SYDVKM. Trimming pared 3 bases from V and 3 bases from J, leaving 9 bases between. The CDR3 runs to 13 residues.

There are many counts of this clonotype. The V gene is TRBV6-5, the J gene TRBJ2-2, with D possibly called TRBD1 or TRBD2 (6 bases each). CDR1 is MNHEY, CDR2 SVGAGI, per germline. Deletions cut 6 bases from V and 8 bases from J, with 16 bases between. The CDR3 extends over 14 amino acids. DNA for the CDR3: TGTGCCAGCAGCTACACCCCGGGGGCGGGGGAGCTGTTTTTT. It encodes CASSYTPGAGELFF.

This clonotype was seen at least ten times. The rearrangement links TRBV27 to TRBJ2-2; D possibly corresponds to TRBD1 (6 bases). Looked up from germline, CDR1 is MNHEY and CDR2 is SMNVEV (reference sequence). Trimming cost V 4 bases and J 6 bases, with 12 bases left between them. The CDR3 has 14 amino acids. The CDR3 DNA reads TGTGCCAGCAGTTCCCCAGGGGTGGCCGGGGAGCTGTTTTTT. Its translation is CASSSPGVAGELFF.